This T cell receptor (beta chain) originates from a study of T cell clusters in autoimmune cytopenias. Multiplex touch-down PCR amplified TRB using TRB-A and TRB-B pools in one tube. TCRdb reprocessed the multiplex PCR reads; each CDR3 protein has one entry and no DNA is given. There are more than 5,500 distinct CDR3 sequences in the sample, with roughly 4.7% held by the top ten. Some 39,000 genome equivalents of blood DNA were amplified for TRB. Germline V gene data show CDR1 as MNHNS and CDR2 as SASEGT. The CDR3 is made up of 17 amino acids. This same sample was also part of a study on T cell repertoires in aging, cancer and after chemotherapy.

The specimen sequenced was peripheral blood. V usage is TRBV6-1 and J usage is TRBJ1-1; the D gene TCRdb calls, TRBD1, cannot be checked with no DNA. The receptor was derived from a human donor in good health. The CDR3 is CASSEEGIGRLGTEAFF.